One sample yielded the 27 T cell receptor beta chains listed below, sequenced in a study of T cells after yellow fever vaccination. TCRdb itself ran the 5' RACE reads through MiXCR, one entry per CDR3 protein. In the table there are more than 110,000 distinct CDR3 sequences, approximately 6.6% of which are singletons. The material sequenced was CD4+ T cells sorted from PBMCs, taken 10 days after the yellow fever booster vaccination. These TCRs come from a man aged 30-40 years who received the YFV17D yellow fever vaccine.

This clonotype showed up many times. The genes are TRBV4-3 and TRBJ1-1; D perhaps matches TRBD1 (5 bases). V lost 3 bases and J lost 0, with 11 bases in between. The V gene's germline CDR1 is LGHNA and CDR2 YSLEER. CDR3 length: 15 amino acids. The CDR3: CASSQPGTVNTEAFF. CDR3 in DNA: TGCGCCAGCAGCCAGCCCGGGACGGTGAACACTGAAGCTTTCTTT.

Many counts were recorded for this clonotype. The genes are TRBV6-4 and TRBJ2-2; 7 nucleotides align to TRBD1. The germline V gene has CDR1 MRHNA and CDR2 SNTAGT. V lost 6 bases to trimming and J lost 6 bases; unmatched junction nucleotides: 7. The CDR3 is made up of 14 amino acids. This chain's CDR3 is CASSDRENAGELFF. The CDR3 nucleotides read TGTGCCAGCAGCGACAGGGAAAATGCCGGGGAGCTGTTTTTT.

This clonotype was seen ten or more times. The chain recombines TRBV24-1 with TRBJ2-1, with a possible D match to TRBD1 (5 bases). The CDR3 sequence is 12 residues long. CDR1 is KGHDR, CDR2 SFDVKD, per germline. V lost 6 bases, J lost 8 bases, and 10 bases lay in between. The CDR3 region has the DNA TGTGCCACCAGTCCAGGGCCCCATGAGCAGTTCTTC. This encodes CATSPGPHEQFF.

This clonotype has more than one count but fewer than ten. The gene calls are TRBV20-1 and TRBJ1-1; D is unclear. The CDR3 covers 14 residues. Germline V lookup: CDR1 DFQATT, CDR2 SNEGSKA (reference sequence). V lost 3 bases, J lost 4 bases, and 15 bases lay in between. DNA of the CDR3: TGCAGTGCTAGTATACGCTTGGGTCGCACTGAAGCTTTCTTT. It specifies CSASIRLGRTEAFF.

This clonotype was found many times. The genes are TRBV10-3 and TRBJ2-1; tentatively, D is TRBD1 (6 bases). Germline V gene data show CDR1 as ENHRY and CDR2 as SYGVKD. The V and J ends lost 4 bases and 8 bases respectively, with 9 bases between them. The CDR3 runs 12 residues. The CDR3 is CAISVKGDEQFF. The CDR3 DNA sequence: TGTGCCATCAGTGTAAAGGGGGATGAGCAGTTCTTC.

The J gene is TRBJ2-4, the V gene TRBV7-8, with 12 nucleotides matching TRBD1. The CDR3 extends over 16 amino acids. Per germline, CDR1 SGHVS and CDR2 FQNEAQ. The V gene end was trimmed by 5 bases and the J gene end by 7 bases; junction bases not matched to a gene: 9. CDR3 coding DNA: TGTGCCAGCAGCAACACCGGGACAGGGGGCAATAACATTCAGTACTTC. This gives the protein CASSNTGTGGNNIQYF.

This clonotype was recorded at least ten times. The CDR3 nucleotides are TGTGCCTGGAGTGAATCTTCCCGAGATACGCAGTATTTT. Its protein is CAWSESSRDTQYF. This chain links TRBV30 with TRBJ2-3; D remains ambiguous. CDR1 and CDR2 from the germline V gene are GTSNPN and SVGIG (reference sequence). The CDR3 extends over 13 amino acids. The germline V and J ends were trimmed by 1 base and 5 bases, with 10 bases remaining between them. Full variable domain (rest looked up from reference TRBV30 and TRBJ2-3): SQTIHQWPATLVQPVGSPLSLECTVEGTSNPNLYWYRQAAGRGLQLLFYSVGIGQISSEVPQNLSASRPQDRQFILSSKKLLLSDSGFYLCAWSESSRDTQYFGPGTRLTVL.

This clonotype was counted at least ten times. The rearrangement joins TRBV12-3 or TRBV12-4 to TRBJ1-1; unclear D gene. The CDR3 contains 14 residues. V lost 6 bases to trimming and J lost 5 bases, with 16 bases between them. This CDR3 reads CASSRAVGSTEAFF. The CDR3 DNA is TGTGCCAGCAGCCGCGCCGTGGGGTCGACTGAAGCTTTCTTT.

This clonotype was picked up many times. The chain carries TRBV29-1 and TRBJ2-2, with TRBD2 matching over 8 bases. Germline V CDR1 and CDR2: SQVTM, ANQGSEA. Trimming removed 7 bases from V and 6 bases from J; junction bases left unmatched: 7. The CDR3 loop spans 13 amino acids. The CDR3 spells CSAGLARAGELFF. The CDR3 DNA follows: TGCAGCGCTGGACTAGCAAGGGCCGGGGAGCTGTTTTTT.

At least ten counts were recorded for this clonotype. CDR3 sequence: CSARARHYNEQFF. The CDR3 DNA reads as TGCAGTGCTAGAGCTCGGCATTACAATGAGCAGTTCTTC. The chain is built from TRBV20-1 and TRBJ2-1, with no clear D. The CDR3 is 13 residues long. Germline V gene data show CDR1 as DFQATT and CDR2 as SNEGSKA (reference sequence). V shed 1 base and J shed 4 bases, with 8 bases lying between them.

This clonotype was observed at least ten times. The V call is TRBV18, the J call TRBJ2-7, with 7 bases matching TRBD1. V gave up 5 bases and J gave up 3 bases; unmatched junction bases: 13. This CDR3 is 16 amino acids long. Germline V gene data show CDR1 as KGHSH and CDR2 as LQKENI. The DNA for the CDR3 is TGTGCCAGCTCATCGACAGGGACGATGGTGGGCTACGAGCAGTACTTC. Translated: CASSSTGTMVGYEQYF.

This clonotype was counted a few times. The rearrangement uses TRBV20-1 and TRBJ2-5, with 11 nucleotides matching TRBD2. There are 15 residues in the CDR3. Germline-derived CDR1 and CDR2 are DFQATT and SNEGSKA (reference sequence). The ends lost 8 bases at V and 4 bases at J; junction bases unmatched: 12. CDR3 nucleotide sequence: TGCAGTCCCGGGACTAGCGGAGGGAGGGGAGAGACCCAGTACTTC. It specifies CSPGTSGGRGETQYF.

The genes are TRBV6-2 or TRBV6-3 and TRBJ2-3; the match to TRBD2 covers 13 bases. V was pared by 6 bases and J by 4 bases, with 7 bases of the junction left unmatched. The CDR3 loop spans 16 amino acids. Germline V lookup: CDR1 MNHEY, CDR2 SVGEGT. This CDR3 reads CASSNGLAGAADTQYF. CDR3 nucleotide sequence: TGTGCCAGCAGCAACGGACTAGCGGGAGCGGCAGATACGCAGTATTTT.

This clonotype has a count of ten or more. The gene calls are TRBV5-1 and TRBJ2-2; the match to TRBD1 covers 10 bases. With 3 bases clipped from V and 4 bases from J, the junction kept 3 bases outside the gene matches. The CDR3 has 15 residues. Germline CDR1 reads SGHRS; CDR2 reads YFSETQ. The chain's CDR3 is CASSSRTGGTGELFF. CDR3 DNA sequence: TGCGCCAGCAGCTCACGGACAGGGGGCACCGGGGAGCTGTTTTTT.

This clonotype occurred a few times. The chain links TRBV27 to TRBJ1-2, with D perhaps matching TRBD1 (5 bases). CDR1 and CDR2 from the germline V gene are MNHEY and SMNVEV (reference sequence). With 8 bases removed from V and 5 bases from J, the gap between germline ends came to 9 bases. The length of the CDR3 is 11 residues. In nucleotides, the CDR3 is TGTGCCAGCGCGACAGCATATGGCTACACCTTC. Translation gives CASATAYGYTF.

This clonotype occurred many times. J is TRBJ2-5 and V is TRBV7-2, with D hard to call. The germline CDR1 and CDR2 sequences are SGHTA and FQGNSA. The CDR3 runs 11 residues. V lost 2 bases to trimming and J lost 9 bases, with 7 bases between them. CDR3 region: CASSLFSSQYF. The CDR3 DNA follows: TGTGCCAGCAGCTTATTCTCTTCCCAGTACTTC. Full variable domain (remainder filled in from reference TRBV7-2 and TRBJ2-5): GAGVSQSPSNKVTEKGKDVELRCDPISGHTALYWYRQSLGQGLEFLIYFQGNSAPDKSGLPSDRFSAERTGGSVSTLTIQRTQQEDSAVYLCASSLFSSQYFGPGTRLLVL.

The CDR3 reads CASSLIGDYGYTF. In DNA form, the CDR3 reads TGTGCCAGCAGCTTGATCGGAGACTATGGCTACACCTTC. This chain uses TRBV5-4 with TRBJ1-2, with D unclear. V gave up 1 base and J gave up 3 bases, with 7 bases separating them. The CDR3 spans 13 residues. CDR1 is SGHNT and CDR2 is YYREEE in the germline V gene (reference sequence). Using reference TRBV5-4 and TRBJ1-2 for the parts outside the CDR3, the full variable domain is ETGVTQSPTHLIKTRGQQVTLRCSSQSGHNTVSWYQQALGQGPQFIFQYYREEENGRGNFPPRFSGLQFPNYSSELNVNALELDDSALYLCASSLIGDYGYTFGSGTRLTVV.

The J gene is TRBJ2-2, the V gene TRBV5-4; a possible D gene is TRBD1 (7 bases). CDR3 length equals 16 residues. The germline V and J ends were trimmed by 2 bases and 4 bases, with 15 bases remaining between them. The V gene's germline CDR1 is SGHNT and CDR2 YYREEE (reference sequence). The CDR3, as DNA: TGTGCCAGCAGCTTCGGAGGGGGCGGTCCCACCGGGGAGCTGTTTTTT. It specifies CASSFGGGGPTGELFF. Full variable domain (missing parts from reference TRBV5-4 and TRBJ2-2): ETGVTQSPTHLIKTRGQQVTLRCSSQSGHNTVSWYQQALGQGPQFIFQYYREEENGRGNFPPRFSGLQFPNYSSELNVNALELDDSALYLCASSFGGGGPTGELFFGEGSRLTVL.

The V gene is TRBV7-6, the J gene TRBJ2-1; 8 bases are a match to TRBD2. The CDR3 is 15 amino acids. V lost 1 base, J lost 15 bases, and 14 bases stayed unmatched. Germline V lookup: CDR1 SGHVS, CDR2 FNYEAQ. CDR3 amino acids: CASSLERKGLGFLFF. As DNA, the CDR3 is TGTGCCAGCAGCTTAGAACGGAAGGGACTAGGGTTTCTGTTCTTC.

V is TRBV28 and J is TRBJ2-7; tentatively, D is TRBD2 (6 bases). The CDR3 runs to 16 residues. The V end was cut by 4 bases, the J end by 2 bases, with 18 bases between. The V gene's germline CDR1 is MDHEN and CDR2 SYDVKM. For the CDR3, the DNA is TGTGCCAGCAGTTCATTTTCCGGGAGTCGGACCTACGAGCAGTACTTC. Translated: CASSSFSGSRTYEQYF.

This clonotype was counted between two and nine times. The chain carries TRBV4-3 and TRBJ2-7; 7 bases are a match to TRBD2. Looked up from germline, CDR1 is LGHNA and CDR2 is YSLEER. The CDR3 contains 15 residues. The V segment lost 3 bases and the J segment 3 bases; nucleotides outside the gene matches: 8. CDR3 DNA: TGCGCCAGCAGCCAGCGCTTGGGACTACACTACGAGCAGTACTTC. This sequence encodes CASSQRLGLHYEQYF.

This clonotype was recorded at least ten times. This chain links TRBV3-1 with TRBJ2-4, with a weak D call TRBD2 (6 bases). This CDR3 is built from 15 residues. CDR1 is LGHDT and CDR2 is YNNKEL in the germline V gene (reference sequence). V lost 7 bases and J lost 0, with 13 bases in between. CDR3 in DNA: TGTGCCAGCACCTCTAGCGCCCTAGCCAAAAACATTCAGTACTTC. Encoded protein: CASTSSALAKNIQYF.

This clonotype appeared many times. CDR3 loop: CSASPGYEQYF. CDR3 in DNA: TGCAGTGCTAGTCCCGGTTACGAGCAGTACTTC. The chain combines TRBV20-1 with TRBJ2-7; D unclear. This CDR3 comprises 11 residues. Trimming left V 3 bases short and J 4 bases short, with 7 bases between. Germline V gene data show CDR1 as DFQATT and CDR2 as SNEGSKA (reference sequence).

This clonotype was seen at least ten times. The rearrangement links TRBV7-7 to TRBJ2-3, with 9 bases matching TRBD2. Germline trimming cut 1 base from V and 2 bases from J; bases unmatched to any gene: 4. This CDR3 region has 16 residues. Per germline, CDR1 SSHAT and CDR2 FNYEAQ (reference sequence). Here the CDR3 reads CASSLGGLATTDTQYF. The CDR3 nucleotides are TGTGCCAGCAGCTTAGGAGGACTAGCGACCACAGATACGCAGTATTTT.

At least ten counts were recorded for this clonotype. This sequence joins TRBV7-9 and TRBJ1-4; unclear D gene. Germline V lookup: CDR1 SEHNR, CDR2 FQNEAQ (reference sequence). The CDR3 length is 15 residues. Between the trimmed V and J ends, which lost 2 bases and 4 bases, there was a span of 11 bases. The CDR3 is CASSLLTTDNEKLFF. The CDR3 DNA is TGTGCCAGCAGCTTACTTACGACGGATAATGAAAAACTGTTTTTT.

This clonotype was picked up many times. J is TRBJ1-2 and V is TRBV7-2; 10 bases match TRBD1. This CDR3 has 14 amino acids. Germline loops: CDR1 SGHTA, CDR2 FQGNSA. With 6 bases clipped from V and 3 bases from J, the junction kept 4 bases outside the gene matches. The CDR3 nucleotides read TGTGCCAGCAGACGACAGGGGGCCGACTATGGCTACACCTTC. Translated: CASRRQGADYGYTF.

In its sample, this clonotype was seen many times. The gene calls are TRBV12-3 or TRBV12-4 and TRBJ2-1; D is possibly TRBD2 (6 bases). Trimming stripped 5 bases from V and 3 bases from J, with 8 bases between. The CDR3 covers 13 residues. CDR3 loop: CASSPGLYNEQFF. The DNA of the CDR3 is TGTGCCAGCAGTCCGGGACTCTACAATGAGCAGTTCTTC.